These 29 T cell receptor beta chains were sequenced from one sample in a study of vaccination and CD4 T cells after COVID-19. Treatment of the sample: roughly 10-day PBMC culture with coronavirus spike peptide pools or control peptides (ViraFEST assay). Researchers used the Oncomine TCR Beta short-read assay to sequence DNA from cultured CD4+ T cells. Via MiXCR, TCRdb re-called the PCR reads, giving one row per CDR3 protein. The profile shows roughly 12,000 distinct CDR3 sequences, 35% to 55% of them singletons. Antigens for these TCRs are unknown. The sequenced material came from cultured CD4+ T cells from blood. Receptor source: a human donor with COVID-19.

The chain joins TRBV19 to TRBJ1-1; D not resolved. CDR3 length: 14 amino acids. V was trimmed by 3 bases and J by 0 bases, leaving 8 bases between them. CDR1 LNHDA and CDR2 SQIVND come from the germline V gene (reference sequence). CDR3 sequence reads: CASSIPNLNTEAFF. CDR3 in DNA: TGTGCCAGTAGTATCCCGAATTTGAACACTGAAGCTTTCTTT.

The chain uses TRBV20-1 and TRBJ2-6; the D gene is possibly TRBD1 (6 bases). CDR1 DFQATT and CDR2 SNEGSKA come from the germline V gene (reference sequence). V was trimmed by 1 base and J by 0 bases, leaving 10 bases between them. The CDR3 totals 16 residues. For the CDR3, the DNA is TGCAGTGCTAGAGGCCAAGGGGGCTCTGGGGCCAACGTCCTGACTTTC. This codes for CSARGQGGSGANVLTF.

V and J are TRBV7-2 and TRBJ2-3; D gene uncertain. The CDR3 contains 13 residues. Per germline, CDR1 SGHTA and CDR2 FQGNSA. Trimming left V 3 bases short and J 5 bases short, with 9 bases between. CDR3 in amino acids: CASSLWSGDTQYF. For the CDR3, the DNA is TGTGCCAGCAGCTTGTGGAGTGGAGATACGCAGTATTTT.

This clonotype was detected a few times. This chain links TRBV27 with TRBJ1-6; weak D call: TRBD1 (6 bases). There are 18 residues in the CDR3. Trimming shortened V by 5 bases and J by 0 bases, and 17 bases separated the two germline ends. Germline loops: CDR1 MNHEY, CDR2 SMNVEV (reference sequence). The DNA of the CDR3 is TGTGCCAGCAGTCCGGAAGGGACACCTAGCTCCTATAATTCACCCCTCCACTTT. It is translated as CASSPEGTPSSYNSPLHF.

The V call is TRBV21-1, the J call TRBJ1-3; the D segment call TRBD1 is taken from the table without a DNA check. TRBV21-1 is a known pseudogene. This CDR3 region has 16 residues. CDR3 sequence reads: CASPKGGDPLGNTIYF. The CDR3 DNA is TGTGCCAGCCCCAAAGGAGGTGACCCCCTCGGAAACACCATATATTTT.

V is TRBV7-9 and J is TRBJ2-1, with a possible D match to TRBD1 (6 bases). This CDR3 region has 13 residues. Trimming took off 5 bases at V and 7 bases at J, with 12 bases between the two ends. Germline V gives CDR1 SEHNR, CDR2 FQNEAQ (reference sequence). The CDR3 loop reads CASSTLRGNEQFF. The CDR3 DNA sequence: TGTGCCAGCAGCACGCTCAGGGGTAATGAGCAGTTCTTC.

This clonotype is deemed large. The chain links TRBV7-9 to TRBJ2-3; perhaps TRBD1 as D (5 bases). CDR1 and CDR2 from the germline V gene are SEHNR and FQNEAQ (reference sequence). V lost 8 bases, J lost 0 bases, and 12 bases lay in between. The length of the CDR3 is 14 residues. CDR3 sequence reads: CASSQDHSTDTQYF. DNA of the CDR3: TGTGCCAGCTCACAGGACCATAGCACAGATACGCAGTATTTT.

The table lists this clonotype with a few counts. V gene TRBV7-3 combines with J gene TRBJ2-5; a weak D match, TRBD1 (5 bases). CDR3 length equals 15 residues. V lost 4 bases, J lost 5 bases, and 17 bases lay in between. The germline V gene has CDR1 SGHTA and CDR2 FQGTGA. The CDR3 region is CASSSGPTALETQYF. The CDR3 DNA is TGTGCCAGCAGCTCAGGCCCGACAGCTCTGGAGACCCAGTACTTC.

The chain has TRBV19 and TRBJ1-5; D call uncertain. V gave up 5 bases and J gave up 11 bases, with 7 bases separating them. Per germline, CDR1 LNHDA and CDR2 SQIVND (reference sequence). There are 10 residues in the CDR3. In DNA form, the CDR3 reads TGTGCCAGTAGTGCCGGGGCCCAGCATTTT. This encodes CASSAGAQHF.

The chain recombines TRBV6-1 with TRBJ2-7, with 7 positions matching TRBD1. From germline, CDR1 is MNHNS and CDR2 SASEGT. This CDR3 is 14 amino acids long. Unmatched junction bases numbered 6, after V lost 7 bases and J lost 0 bases. CDR3 in DNA: TGTGCCAGCACACAGGACAGGTTCTCCTACGAGCAGTACTTC. Residues: CASTQDRFSYEQYF.

This clonotype showed up just once. The chain is built from TRBV24-1 and TRBJ2-7; possible D gene TRBD2, 6 bases. Germline CDR1 is KGHDR and CDR2 is SFDVKD. V was pared by 6 bases and J by 5 bases, with 13 bases between. The CDR3 contains 13 residues. CDR3 sequence: CATSSAGRNEQYF. The DNA of the CDR3 is TGTGCCACCAGTAGCGCGGGGAGGAACGAGCAGTACTTC.

This chain connects TRBV12-3 or TRBV12-4 to TRBJ1-6; D might be TRBD1 (6 bases). The V gene lost 6 bases and the J gene lost 10 bases, with 16 bases spanning the gap. The CDR3 contains 14 residues. The DNA for the CDR3 is TGTGCCAGCAGCTTAACAGGGTTCTCATCACCCCTCCACTTT. Residues: CASSLTGFSSPLHF.

The V call is TRBV19, the J call TRBJ1-3, with TRBD1 as a possible D gene (6 bases). Germline V gene lookup returns CDR1 LNHDA and CDR2 SQIVND (reference sequence). Trimming pared 3 bases from V and 5 bases from J, leaving 8 bases between. CDR3 length: 13 amino acids. CDR3 bases: TGTGCCAGTAGTATGCAGGGGAGAAACACCATATATTTT. Translating gives CASSMQGRNTIYF.

The chain is built from TRBV20-1 and TRBJ1-6; 8 positions match TRBD1. Per the germline V gene, CDR1 is DFQATT and CDR2 is SNEGSKA (reference sequence). The CDR3 has 15 residues. J gave up 0 bases and V 4 bases, and 2 bases lay outside the gene matches. The CDR3 here is CSAKGTGSYNSPLHF. The CDR3 DNA sequence: TGCAGTGCTAAAGGGACAGGCTCCTATAATTCACCCCTCCACTTT.

The rearrangement links TRBV19 to TRBJ2-3; a weak D match, TRBD1 (7 bases). This CDR3 region has 15 residues. Germline loops: CDR1 LNHDA, CDR2 SQIVND (reference sequence). Deletions cut 3 bases from V and 2 bases from J, with 12 bases between. The CDR3 DNA follows: TGTGCCAGTAGTATTCCAGGGGGACTCACAGATACGCAGTATTTT. It codes for CASSIPGGLTDTQYF.

This clonotype has just a few counts. V usage is TRBV12-3 or TRBV12-4 and J usage is TRBJ2-6; a possible D gene is TRBD2 (6 bases). This CDR3 is built from 16 residues. Trimming left V 2 bases short and J 0 bases short, with 8 bases between. The CDR3 nucleotides are TGTGCCAGCAGTTTAACGGGGGTCTCTGGGGCCAACGTCCTGACTTTC. It yields the protein CASSLTGVSGANVLTF.

This clonotype was seen just once. The rearrangement uses TRBV5-1 and TRBJ1-2; D unresolved. Trimming removed 1 base from V and 9 bases from J, with 16 bases in between. The CDR3 runs to 14 residues. CDR1 is SGHRS and CDR2 is YFSETQ in the germline V gene. The CDR3 reads CASSLPSDLASYTF. CDR3 DNA sequence: TGCGCCAGCAGCTTGCCCAGTGACCTGGCGAGCTACACCTTC. Supplemented by reference TRBV5-1 and TRBJ1-2, the full variable domain reads KAGVTQTPRYLIKTRGQQVTLSCSPISGHRSVSWYQQTPGQGLQFLFEYFSETQRNKGNFPGRFSGRQFSNSRSEMNVSTLELGDSALYLCASSLPSDLASYTFGSGTRLTVV.

The chain joins TRBV5-1 to TRBJ2-7; the D is unclear. The CDR3 length is 13 residues. Germline V lookup: CDR1 SGHRS, CDR2 YFSETQ. V lost 2 bases, J lost 6 bases, and 12 bases lay in between. Here the CDR3 DNA reads TGCGCCAGCAGCTTCGCAGTCGCTCGCGAGCAGTACTTC. It yields the protein CASSFAVAREQYF.

The rearrangement uses TRBV14 and TRBJ1-2, with D possibly matching TRBD1 (6 bases). The CDR3 runs 14 residues. V was trimmed by 0 bases and J by 5 bases, leaving 10 bases between them. From germline, CDR1 is SGHDN and CDR2 FVKESK. The CDR3 DNA reads TGTGCCAGCAGCCAAGACAGGGGACGGTATGGCTACACCTTC. Translating it yields CASSQDRGRYGYTF.

The CDR3 DNA is TGTGCCACCAGCAGAGCCGTCAGCCTCTTAACACATCAGCCCCAGCATTTT. The encoded protein is CATSRAVSLLTHQPQHF. This rearrangement joins TRBV15 to TRBJ1-5, with D unresolved. CDR1 is LNHNV, CDR2 YYDKDF, per germline (reference sequence). The CDR3 spans 17 residues. Deletions cut 1 base from V and 5 bases from J, with 18 bases between.

The sample holds a few counts of this clonotype. This chain links TRBV19 with TRBJ1-2, with 9 bases that match TRBD1. CDR1 and CDR2 (germline): LNHDA, SQIVND (reference sequence). J gave up 7 bases and V 2 bases, and 5 bases lay outside the gene matches. The CDR3 contains 14 residues. CDR3 sequence: CASSINGQGFGYTF. The CDR3 nucleotides read TGTGCCAGTAGTATAAATGGACAGGGGTTTGGCTACACCTTC.

V and J are TRBV20-1 and TRBJ1-6; maybe TRBD1 (5 bases). Trimming shortened V by 6 bases and J by 0 bases, and 12 bases separated the two germline ends. This CDR3 has 15 amino acids. Germline V gives CDR1 DFQATT, CDR2 SNEGSKA (reference sequence). As DNA, the CDR3 is TGCAGTGCCGCCCCGGGGCCCTCCTATAATTCACCCCTCCACTTT. Protein sequence: CSAAPGPSYNSPLHF.

This chain uses TRBV6-1 with TRBJ1-3, with a tentative D call TRBD1 (5 bases). This CDR3 is 16 amino acids long. Trimming shortened V by 5 bases and J by 6 bases, and 20 bases separated the two germline ends. Germline lookup yields CDR1 MNHNS and CDR2 SASEGT. The CDR3 DNA reads TGTGCCAGCAGTATTGAGGGGTTTCCTTTCGAAAACACCATATATTTT. This sequence encodes CASSIEGFPFENTIYF.

CDR3 in amino acids: CASSQGRGPYEQYF. The CDR3 DNA sequence: TGCGCCAGCAGCCAAGGTCGGGGGCCCTACGAGCAGTACTTC. This sequence joins TRBV4-3 and TRBJ2-7; tentatively, D is TRBD1 or TRBD2 (6 bases each). The ends were cut back, 1 base at V and 2 bases at J, with 9 bases in the middle. The CDR3 runs to 14 residues. From germline, CDR1 is LGHNA and CDR2 YSLEER.

In this sample, this clonotype turned up a few times. The V call is TRBV20-1, the J call TRBJ2-4, with 7 bases aligning to TRBD2. The V gene end was trimmed by 5 bases and the J gene end by 0 bases; junction bases not matched to a gene: 4. Germline V gives CDR1 DFQATT, CDR2 SNEGSKA (reference sequence). The CDR3 sequence is 14 residues long. The CDR3 DNA reads TGCAGTGCTGCGGGGGACCCAGCCAAAAACATTCAGTACTTC. Translation gives CSAAGDPAKNIQYF.

The chain has TRBV7-3 and TRBJ1-1; TRBD1 might be the D (6 bases). Looked up from germline, CDR1 is SGHTA and CDR2 is FQGTGA. Trimming took 0 bases from V and 8 from J, leaving 13 bases between them. There are 14 residues in the CDR3. This CDR3 reads CASSLTQTGGEAFF. CDR3 nucleotides: TGTGCCAGCAGCTTAACGCAGACAGGAGGAGAAGCTTTCTTT. Supplemented by reference TRBV7-3 and TRBJ1-1, the full variable domain reads GAGVSQTPSNKVTEKGKYVELRCDPISGHTALYWYRQSLGQGPEFLIYFQGTGAADDSGLPNDRFFAVRPEGSVSTLKIQRTERGDSAVYLCASSLTQTGGEAFFGQGTRLTVV.

The chain is built from TRBV5-1 and TRBJ1-1; a possible D gene is TRBD1 (5 bases). Germline-derived CDR1 and CDR2 are SGHRS and YFSETQ. The CDR3 length is 13 residues. V lost 3 bases and J 1 base, leaving 7 bases between the germline ends. CDR3 in DNA: TGCGCCAGCAGCTCCGGACAGAACACTGAAGCTTTCTTT. Its translation: CASSSGQNTEAFF.

V usage is TRBV4-1 and J usage is TRBJ1-1; D unclear. Germline-derived CDR1 and CDR2 are MGHRA and YSYEKL. There are 16 residues in the CDR3. The V and J ends lost 0 bases and 1 base respectively, with 12 bases between them. CDR3 amino acids: CASSQEFRLPNTEAFF. DNA of the CDR3: TGCGCCAGCAGCCAAGAATTTCGACTACCGAACACTGAAGCTTTCTTT.

This chain connects TRBV25-1 to TRBJ1-6; D is possibly TRBD1 (5 bases). The CDR3 spans 14 residues. V dropped 1 base and J dropped 9 bases, with 10 bases sitting between them. In germline, CDR1 is MGHDK, CDR2 SYGVNS. The CDR3 region has the DNA TGTGCCAGCAGTGAATCAATGGGGGTTTCACCCCTCCACTTT. It yields the protein CASSESMGVSPLHF.